This T cell receptor (beta chain) comes out of a study of spatial heterogeneity in lung cancer. TCRdb ran MiXCR on the 5' RACE reads and lists one entry per CDR3 protein. In the table there are 45,000 to 65,000 distinct CDR3 sequences, less than 9.5% of which are singletons. Germline CDR1 is MNHEY and CDR2 is SMNVEV (reference sequence). Trimming removed 2 bases from V and 7 bases from J, with 15 bases in between. The CDR3 spans 15 residues. Stated time point: blood at routine non-recurrence follow-up after resection. Researchers sequenced whole RNA taken from tumor, nontumor lung or frozen PBMC without sorting.

The sample in question was PBMCs, obtained at follow-up. This chain connects TRBV27 to TRBJ2-1, with D perhaps matching TRBD1 (7 bases). This TCR derives from a female donor with early-stage non-small cell lung cancer. CDR3 DNA: TGTGCCAGCAGTTTACACCAACAGGGGAGGAATGAGCAGTTCTTC. The encoded protein is CASSLHQQGRNEQFF.